This T cell receptor beta chain was sequenced for a study of early T cells in non-severe SARS-CoV-2 infection. Study-level information: Sequencing targeted bulk RNA from unsorted whole blood, leaving chains unpaired. Findings and limits, study-wide: Matches to VDJdb favored anti-spike CD8 responses and missed private and CD4 specificities.

In regard to this clonotype: The antigen is not known.

As part of library construction, unique molecular identifiers were attached to individual cDNA molecules. TCRdb re-derived calls from the 5' RACE reads in MiXCR, one entry per CDR3 protein. The sample lists 75,000 to 100,000 distinct CDR3 sequences, 16% seen once, with about 1.3% in the top ten. The CDR3 is 12 amino acids. Trimming took 1 base from V and 6 from J, leaving 8 bases between them. Germline values: CDR1 SGHRS, CDR2 YFSETQ. The chain links TRBV5-1 to TRBJ2-7; no reliable D call. Sequences were obtained from whole blood. This TCR derives from an adult who was a healthcare worker with PCR-confirmed SARS-CoV-2 infection or an uninfected control (not recorded which). Here the CDR3 DNA reads TGCGCCAGCAGCTTGCTGGGCGGCGAGCAGTACTTC. It specifies CASSLLGGEQYF.